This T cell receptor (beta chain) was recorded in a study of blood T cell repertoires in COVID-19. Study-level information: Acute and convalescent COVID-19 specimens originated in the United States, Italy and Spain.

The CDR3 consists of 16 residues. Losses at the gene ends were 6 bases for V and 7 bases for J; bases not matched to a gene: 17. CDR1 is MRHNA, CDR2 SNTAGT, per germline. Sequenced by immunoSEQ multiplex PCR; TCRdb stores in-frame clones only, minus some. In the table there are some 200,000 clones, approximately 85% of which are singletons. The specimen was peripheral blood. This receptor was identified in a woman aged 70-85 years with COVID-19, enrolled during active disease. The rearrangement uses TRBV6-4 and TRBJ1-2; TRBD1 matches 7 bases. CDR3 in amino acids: CASSATGDSLFGGYTF. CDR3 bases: TGTGCCAGCAGCGCTACTGGGGACAGCCTGTTCGGTGGCTACACCTTC.